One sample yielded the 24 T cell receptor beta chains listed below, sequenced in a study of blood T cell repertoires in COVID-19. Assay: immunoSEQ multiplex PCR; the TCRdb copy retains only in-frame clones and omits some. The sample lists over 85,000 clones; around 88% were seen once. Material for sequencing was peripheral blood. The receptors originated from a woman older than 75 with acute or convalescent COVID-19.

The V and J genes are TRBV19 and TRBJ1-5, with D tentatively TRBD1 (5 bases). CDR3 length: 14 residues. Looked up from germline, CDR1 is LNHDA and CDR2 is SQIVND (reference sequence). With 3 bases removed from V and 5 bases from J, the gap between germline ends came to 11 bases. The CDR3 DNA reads TGTGCCAGTAGTATCGGGGGTGAATATCAGCCCCAGCATTTT. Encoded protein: CASSIGGEYQPQHF.

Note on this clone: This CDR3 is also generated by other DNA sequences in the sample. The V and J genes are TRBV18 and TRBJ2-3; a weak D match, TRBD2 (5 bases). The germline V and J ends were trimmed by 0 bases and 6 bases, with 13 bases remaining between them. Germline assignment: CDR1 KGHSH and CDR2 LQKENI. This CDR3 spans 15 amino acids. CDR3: CASSPPGLAQDTQYF. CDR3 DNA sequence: TGTGCCAGCTCACCACCTGGGCTAGCTCAGGATACGCAGTATTTT.

The CDR3 coding sequence is TGTGCCAGCCTAGGCCAGGGCTCCTATAATTCACCCCTCCACTTT. Translation: CASLGQGSYNSPLHF. The chain has TRBV5-6 and TRBJ1-6; TRBD1 might be the D (5 bases). This CDR3 contains 15 residues. From germline, CDR1 is SGHDT and CDR2 YYEEEE. Trimming removed 7 bases from V and 0 bases from J, with 11 bases in between. Based on the CDR3 plus reference TRBV5-6 and TRBJ1-6, the full variable domain is DAGVTQSPTHLIKTRGQQVTLRCSPKSGHDTVSWYQQALGQGPQFIFQYYEEEERQRGNFPDRFSGHQFPNYSSELNVNALLLGDSALYLCASLGQGSYNSPLHFGNGTRLTVT.

CDR3 nucleotide sequence: TGTGCCAGCAGCCCCAGACTAGCGGGGAGCACAGATACGCAGTATTTT. It encodes CASSPRLAGSTDTQYF. The chain carries TRBV5-4 and TRBJ2-3; 11 nucleotides agree with TRBD2. The CDR3 consists of 16 residues. V was clipped by 4 bases and J by 0 bases; unmatched bases: 4. Germline V gene data show CDR1 as SGHNT and CDR2 as YYREEE (reference sequence).

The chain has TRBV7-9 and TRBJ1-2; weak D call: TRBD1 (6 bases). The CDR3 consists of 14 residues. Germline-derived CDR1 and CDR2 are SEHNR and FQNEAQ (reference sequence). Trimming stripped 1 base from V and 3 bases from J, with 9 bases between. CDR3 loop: CASSLGTADYGYTF. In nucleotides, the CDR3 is TGTGCCAGCAGCTTAGGGACAGCCGACTATGGCTACACCTTC.

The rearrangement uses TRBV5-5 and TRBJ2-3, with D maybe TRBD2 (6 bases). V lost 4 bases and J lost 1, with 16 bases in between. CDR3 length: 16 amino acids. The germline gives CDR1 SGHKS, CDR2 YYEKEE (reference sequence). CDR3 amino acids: CASSTGTASGTDTQYF. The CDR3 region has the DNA TGTGCCAGCAGCACTGGGACTGCCAGTGGCACAGATACGCAGTATTTT.

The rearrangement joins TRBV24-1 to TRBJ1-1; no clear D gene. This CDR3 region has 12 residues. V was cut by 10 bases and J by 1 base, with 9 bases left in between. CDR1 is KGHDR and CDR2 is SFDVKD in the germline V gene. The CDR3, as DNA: TGTGCCACAAGCGGTCCGAACACTGAAGCTTTCTTT. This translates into CATSGPNTEAFF.

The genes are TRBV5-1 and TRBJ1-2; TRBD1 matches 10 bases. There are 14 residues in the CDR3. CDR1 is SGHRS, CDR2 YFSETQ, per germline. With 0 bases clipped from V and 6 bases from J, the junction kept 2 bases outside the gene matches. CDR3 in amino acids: CASSLVGQGHGYTF. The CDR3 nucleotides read TGCGCCAGCAGCTTGGTGGGACAGGGGCATGGCTACACCTTC.

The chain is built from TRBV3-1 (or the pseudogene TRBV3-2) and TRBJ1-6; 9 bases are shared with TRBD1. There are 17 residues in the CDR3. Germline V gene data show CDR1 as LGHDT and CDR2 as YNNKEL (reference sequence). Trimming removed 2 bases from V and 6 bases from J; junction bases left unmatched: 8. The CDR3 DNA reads TGTGCCAGCAGCCAACGCAAGGGACAGGGCCTTAATTCACCCCTCCACTTT. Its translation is CASSQRKGQGLNSPLHF.

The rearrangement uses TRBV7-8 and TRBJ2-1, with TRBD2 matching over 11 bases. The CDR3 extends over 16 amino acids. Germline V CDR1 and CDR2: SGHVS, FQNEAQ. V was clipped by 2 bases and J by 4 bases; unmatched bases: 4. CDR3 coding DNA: TGTGCCAGCAGCTTACTAGCGGGGGGACCTTACAATGAGCAGTTCTTC. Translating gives CASSLLAGGPYNEQFF.

CDR3 sequence: CASSIPGTGADYGYTF. CDR3 nucleotides: TGTGCCAGTAGTATCCCCGGGACAGGGGCGGACTATGGCTACACCTTC. The V and J genes are TRBV19 and TRBJ1-2, with 10 bases matching TRBD1. Germline V CDR1 and CDR2: LNHDA, SQIVND (reference sequence). This CDR3 contains 16 residues. Unmatched junction bases numbered 7, after V lost 3 bases and J lost 3 bases.

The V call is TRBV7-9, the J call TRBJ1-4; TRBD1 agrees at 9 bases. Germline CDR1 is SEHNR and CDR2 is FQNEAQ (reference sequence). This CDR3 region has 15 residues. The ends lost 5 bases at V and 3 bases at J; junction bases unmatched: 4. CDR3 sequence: CASSTRDRANEKLFF. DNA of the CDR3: TGTGCCAGCAGCACTCGGGACAGGGCTAATGAAAAACTGTTTTTT.

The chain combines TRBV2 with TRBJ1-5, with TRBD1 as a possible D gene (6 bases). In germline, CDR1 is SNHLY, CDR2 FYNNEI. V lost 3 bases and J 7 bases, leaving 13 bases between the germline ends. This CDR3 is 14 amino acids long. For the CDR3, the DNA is TGTGCCAGCAGTGATAGGACAGAGGGGCAGCCCCAGCATTTT. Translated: CASSDRTEGQPQHF.

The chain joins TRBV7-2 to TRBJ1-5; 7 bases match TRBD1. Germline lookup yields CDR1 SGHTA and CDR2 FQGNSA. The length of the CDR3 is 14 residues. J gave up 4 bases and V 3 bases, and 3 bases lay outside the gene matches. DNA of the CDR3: TGTGCCAGCAGCTTCAAACAGGGGAATCAGCCCCAGCATTTT. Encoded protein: CASSFKQGNQPQHF.

CDR3 coding DNA: TGTGCCAGCAGCTTGGTATTACAGGGTATCTACACCTTC. Its translation: CASSLVLQGIYTF. This rearrangement joins TRBV5-5 to TRBJ1-2; TRBD1 is a possible D gene (6 bases). This CDR3 is built from 13 residues. Trimming removed 0 bases from V and 10 bases from J, with 13 bases in between. Germline assignment: CDR1 SGHKS and CDR2 YYEKEE (reference sequence).

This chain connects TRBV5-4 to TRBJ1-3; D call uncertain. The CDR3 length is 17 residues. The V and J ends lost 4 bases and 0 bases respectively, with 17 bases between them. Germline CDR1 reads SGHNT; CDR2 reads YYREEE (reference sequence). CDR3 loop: CASSPNSGTTSGNTIYF. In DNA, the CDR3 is TGTGCCAGCAGCCCGAATAGCGGCACAACCTCTGGAAACACCATATATTTT. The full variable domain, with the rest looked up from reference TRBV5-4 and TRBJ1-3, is ETGVTQSPTHLIKTRGQQVTLRCSSQSGHNTVSWYQQALGQGPQFIFQYYREEENGRGNFPPRFSGLQFPNYSSELNVNALELDDSALYLCASSPNSGTTSGNTIYFGEGSWLTVV.

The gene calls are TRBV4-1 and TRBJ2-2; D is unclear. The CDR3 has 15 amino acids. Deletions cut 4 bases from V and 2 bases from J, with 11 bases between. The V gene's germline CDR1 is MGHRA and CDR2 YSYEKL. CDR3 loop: CASSRQTQNTGELFF. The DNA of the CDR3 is TGCGCCAGCAGCCGGCAGACACAAAACACCGGGGAGCTGTTTTTT.

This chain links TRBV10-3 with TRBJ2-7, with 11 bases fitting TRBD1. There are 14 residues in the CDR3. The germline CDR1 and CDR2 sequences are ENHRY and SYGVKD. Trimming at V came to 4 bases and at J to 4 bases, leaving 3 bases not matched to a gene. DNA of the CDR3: TGTGCCATCAGTGTGGGGACAGGGGGGTACGAGCAGTACTTC. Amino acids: CAISVGTGGYEQYF.

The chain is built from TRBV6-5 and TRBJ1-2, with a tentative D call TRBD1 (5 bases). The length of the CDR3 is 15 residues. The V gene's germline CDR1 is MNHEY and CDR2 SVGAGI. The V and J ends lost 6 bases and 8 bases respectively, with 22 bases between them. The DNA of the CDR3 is TGTGCCAGCAGCCGACAGCCCGATTTTAGGGGAGGCTACACCTTC. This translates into CASSRQPDFRGGYTF.

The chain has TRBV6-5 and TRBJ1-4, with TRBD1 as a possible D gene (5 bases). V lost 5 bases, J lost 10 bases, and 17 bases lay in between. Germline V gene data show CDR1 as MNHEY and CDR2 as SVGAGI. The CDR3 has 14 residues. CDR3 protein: CASSPAGGLGKLFF. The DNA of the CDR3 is TGTGCCAGCAGTCCTGCGGGGGGGTTAGGAAAACTGTTTTTT.

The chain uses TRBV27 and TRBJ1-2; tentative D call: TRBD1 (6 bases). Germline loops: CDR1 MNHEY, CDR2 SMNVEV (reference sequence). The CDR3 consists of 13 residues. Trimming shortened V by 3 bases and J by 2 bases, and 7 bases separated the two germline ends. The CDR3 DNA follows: TGTGCCAGCAGTTTCGGACAGAACTATGGCTACACCTTC. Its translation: CASSFGQNYGYTF.

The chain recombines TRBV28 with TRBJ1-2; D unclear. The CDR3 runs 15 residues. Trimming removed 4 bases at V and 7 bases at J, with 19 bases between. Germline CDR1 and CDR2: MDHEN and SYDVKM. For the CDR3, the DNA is TGTGCCAGCAGTTCCTGGAAGAGGGCCAAATTTGGCTACACCTTC. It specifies CASSSWKRAKFGYTF.

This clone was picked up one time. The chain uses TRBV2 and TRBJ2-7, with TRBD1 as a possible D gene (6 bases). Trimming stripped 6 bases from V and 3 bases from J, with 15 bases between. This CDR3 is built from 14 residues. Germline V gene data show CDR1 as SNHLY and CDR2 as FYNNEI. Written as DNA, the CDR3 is TGTGCCAGCAGCCTACAGGGTACGGTCTACGAGCAGTACTTC. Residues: CASSLQGTVYEQYF.

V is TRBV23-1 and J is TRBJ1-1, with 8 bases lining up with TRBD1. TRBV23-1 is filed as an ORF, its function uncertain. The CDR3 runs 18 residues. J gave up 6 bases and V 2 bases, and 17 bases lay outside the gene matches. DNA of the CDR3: TGCGCCAGCAGTCAACACAAACCAGGGGGCGGCGGCTTTGCTGAAGCTTTCTTT. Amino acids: CASSQHKPGGGGFAEAFF.